Shown below are 8 T cell receptor beta chains from a single sample sequenced in a study of cytomegalovirus exposure and HLA in healthy donors. This table comes from immunoSEQ multiplex PCR, and its TCRdb copy is limited to in-frame clones, with some not included. The sample shows fewer than 120,000 clones, around nine tenths of them seen only once. Material for sequencing was PBMCs. Receptors were obtained from a woman aged 25 to 45 in good health and CMV-seropositive.

The chain uses TRBV4-1 and TRBJ2-7; D gene uncertain. CDR1 is MGHRA and CDR2 is YSYEKL in the germline V gene. The CDR3 spans 13 residues. V was clipped by 8 bases and J by 1 base, with 12 bases between them. The CDR3 sequence is CASGSQRSYEQYF. The CDR3 nucleotides read TGCGCCAGCGGTTCTCAGCGATCCTACGAGCAGTACTTC.

J is TRBJ1-1 and V is TRBV12-5, with D perhaps matching TRBD1 (5 bases). The germline CDR1 and CDR2 sequences are LGHNT and FRNRAP. The ends were cut back, 0 bases at V and 2 bases at J, with 16 bases in the middle. The CDR3 length is 17 residues. CDR3 sequence (DNA): TGTGCTAGTGGTTTGGTACTGGGGCAATTTCTCAACACTGAAGCTTTCTTT. It is translated as CASGLVLGQFLNTEAFF.

This clone was observed a single time. The gene calls are TRBV9 and TRBJ2-5; 14 bases match TRBD2. Germline values: CDR1 SGDLS, CDR2 YYNGEE. The CDR3 is made up of 16 amino acids. V dropped 3 bases and J dropped 4; count of bases not matched to a gene: 5. In DNA form, the CDR3 reads TGTGCCAGCAGCGGTGGACTAGCGGGAGGTTTAGAGACCCAGTACTTC. Its protein is CASSGGLAGGLETQYF.

The gene calls are TRBV10-1 and TRBJ2-1; the D gene is possibly TRBD2 (5 bases). The CDR3 extends over 15 amino acids. Per germline, CDR1 WNHNN and CDR2 SYGVQD (reference sequence). Deletions cut 2 bases from V and 7 bases from J, with 15 bases between. The CDR3 DNA sequence: TGCGCCAGCAGTGAGACTATCATCCGGGGTAATGAGCAGTTCTTC. Translation gives CASSETIIRGNEQFF.

This sequence joins TRBV28 and TRBJ2-7, with TRBD1 matching 10 bases. Germline V gene lookup returns CDR1 MDHEN and CDR2 SYDVKM. J lost 1 base, V lost 5 bases, and 14 bases had no gene match. The CDR3 runs 18 residues. The CDR3 sequence: CASSRTAPGQGNSYEQYF. CDR3 bases: TGTGCCAGCAGTAGAACAGCACCGGGACAGGGGAATTCCTACGAGCAGTACTTC.

V and J are TRBV27 and TRBJ2-7; a possible D gene is TRBD1 (6 bases). CDR3 length equals 15 residues. Germline-derived CDR1 and CDR2 are MNHEY and SMNVEV (reference sequence). Trimming stripped 6 bases from V and 3 bases from J, with 18 bases between. The CDR3 DNA is TGTGCCAGCAGGCCCGGTTTGGGCAGGGGCTACGAGCAGTACTTC. It codes for CASRPGLGRGYEQYF.

This clone was seen a handful of times. The J gene is TRBJ2-3, the V gene TRBV7-2; 7 bases map to TRBD2. The CDR3 is made up of 17 amino acids. Per the germline V gene, CDR1 is SGHTA and CDR2 is FQGNSA. V was pared by 6 bases and J by 2 bases, with 14 bases of the junction left unmatched. CDR3 DNA sequence: TGTGCCAGCAGACCTCCGGGCCAAGCGGGGATCACAGATACGCAGTATTTT. Translation: CASRPPGQAGITDTQYF. Variable domain in full (rest from reference TRBV7-2 and TRBJ2-3): GAGVSQSPSNKVTEKGKDVELRCDPISGHTALYWYRQSLGQGLEFLIYFQGNSAPDKSGLPSDRFSAERTGGSVSTLTIQRTQQEDSAVYLCASRPPGQAGITDTQYFGPGTRLTVL.

The chain carries TRBV2 and TRBJ2-2; D may be TRBD1 (6 bases). V was trimmed by 6 bases and J by 4 bases, leaving 12 bases between them. CDR3 length: 14 amino acids. Germline CDR1 and CDR2: SNHLY and FYNNEI. As DNA, the CDR3 is TGTGCCAGCAGGGGGGCGCCGGGCACCGGGGAGCTGTTTTTT. Translated: CASRGAPGTGELFF. Full variable domain (rest looked up from reference TRBV2 and TRBJ2-2): EPEVTQTPSHQVTQMGQEVILRCVPISNHLYFYWYRQILGQKVEFLVSFYNNEISEKSEIFDDQFSVERPDGSNFTLKIRSTKLEDSAMYFCASRGAPGTGELFFGEGSRLTVL.